One sample yielded the 26 T cell receptor beta chains listed below, sequenced in a study of OX40 agonist ivuxolimab in advanced cancers. Profiling relied on immunoSEQ multiplex PCR, and the TCRdb table lists in-frame clones only, not all of them. The repertoire holds 55,000 to 70,000 clones, with 90% as singletons. The input for sequencing was CD4+ or CD8+ T cells sorted from blood, taken in a trial of the OX40 agonist ivuxolimab. Every receptor here comes from an adult with an advanced solid tumor such as melanoma, head and neck, liver or kidney cancer.

The V call is TRBV7-3, the J call TRBJ2-3; D not resolved. CDR3 length: 15 amino acids. The germline V gene encodes CDR1 SGHTA and CDR2 FQGTGA. V was clipped by 1 base and J by 6 bases, with 14 bases between them. The CDR3 nucleotides are TGTGCCAGCAGCTTAATTTCCGGGCTCTCGGATACGCAGTATTTT. Translating it yields CASSLISGLSDTQYF.

The V gene is TRBV7-9, the J gene TRBJ2-1; D might be TRBD1 (6 bases). There are 15 residues in the CDR3. Germline V gene sequence: CDR1 SEHNR, CDR2 FQNEAQ (reference sequence). Trimming removed 4 bases from V and 0 bases from J, with 10 bases in between. The CDR3 region is CASSSQGISYNEQFF. CDR3 nucleotide sequence: TGTGCCAGCAGCTCACAGGGTATCTCCTACAATGAGCAGTTCTTC.

The rearrangement uses TRBV2 and TRBJ2-1; TRBD2 matches 8 bases. This CDR3 is 15 amino acids long. V lost 2 bases, J lost 3 bases, and 3 bases stayed unmatched. Germline V gives CDR1 SNHLY, CDR2 FYNNEI. The chain's CDR3 is CASSESGTSYNEQFF. The CDR3 DNA is TGTGCCAGCAGTGAATCAGGGACTAGCTACAATGAGCAGTTCTTC.

The gene calls are TRBV11-2 and TRBJ2-5; no clear D. CDR3 length: 13 residues. CDR1 SGHAT and CDR2 FQNNGV come from the germline V gene. Between the trimmed V and J ends, which lost 1 base and 3 bases, there was a span of 6 bases. The CDR3 DNA sequence: TGTGCCAGCAGCTTAGTCTTTGAAGAGACCCAGTACTTC. This sequence encodes CASSLVFEETQYF.

The chain couples TRBV21-1 to TRBJ2-5; the listed D gene, TRBD2, was not tested against the DNA. TRBV21-1 is shown as a pseudogene. The CDR3 runs 15 residues. This CDR3 reads CASSKGAGAQETQYF. CDR3 in DNA: TGTGCCAGCAGCAAAGGGGCGGGGGCGCAGGAGACCCAGTACTTC.

The rearrangement links TRBV5-1 to TRBJ2-2, with 8 positions matching TRBD2. Per germline, CDR1 SGHRS and CDR2 YFSETQ. The CDR3 length is 15 residues. V dropped 6 bases and J dropped 4; count of bases not matched to a gene: 8. In nucleotides, the CDR3 is TGCGCCAGCACCTTTACTAGCGGATCCACCGGGGAGCTGTTTTTT. Amino acids: CASTFTSGSTGELFF.

CDR3 sequence reads: CASRAGTGVGYTF. The CDR3, as DNA: TGTGCCAGCAGGGCCGGGACAGGGGTTGGCTACACCTTC. The chain recombines TRBV2 with TRBJ1-2; TRBD1 agrees at 10 bases. With V trimmed by 6 bases and J by 7 bases, 5 bases remained unmatched. CDR1 SNHLY and CDR2 FYNNEI come from the germline V gene. The CDR3 runs to 13 residues.

The rearrangement links TRBV5-1 to TRBJ2-3; 8 bases map to TRBD2. Germline-derived CDR1 and CDR2 are SGHRS and YFSETQ. The trim removed 3 bases at V and 3 bases at J, leaving 12 bases unmatched. This CDR3 region has 17 residues. Here the CDR3 reads CASSSAPEAGGTDTQYF. CDR3 DNA: TGCGCCAGCAGCTCCGCGCCGGAGGCGGGAGGTACAGATACGCAGTATTTT.

The chain employs TRBV28 and TRBJ1-3, with D possibly TRBD1 on 6 matching bases. Germline V gene sequence: CDR1 MDHEN, CDR2 SYDVKM. Trimming took 6 bases from V and 0 from J, leaving 15 bases between them. There are 16 residues in the CDR3. DNA of the CDR3: TGTGCCAGCAGCCCTAGGGGGGCCCCCTCTGGAAACACCATATATTTT. Amino acids: CASSPRGAPSGNTIYF. The whole variable domain, filled in from reference TRBV28 and TRBJ1-3, reads DVKVTQSSRYLVKRTGEKVFLECVQDMDHENMFWYRQDPGLGLRLIYFSYDVKMKEKGDIPEGYSVSREKKERFSLILESASTNQTSMYLCASSPRGAPSGNTIYFGEGSWLTVV.

The chain has TRBV5-1 and TRBJ1-5; a possible D gene is TRBD1 (6 bases). Trimming removed 0 bases from V and 5 bases from J, with 15 bases in between. CDR1 is SGHRS and CDR2 is YFSETQ in the germline V gene. The CDR3 spans 16 residues. The CDR3 loop is CASSLVPGARDQPQHF. CDR3 bases: TGCGCCAGCAGCTTGGTCCCGGGGGCGCGGGATCAGCCCCAGCATTTT.

V and J are TRBV13 and TRBJ2-7; D gene unclear. The V gene lost 0 bases and the J gene lost 3 bases, with 3 bases spanning the gap. The CDR3 has 12 amino acids. The germline gives CDR1 PRHDT, CDR2 FYEKMQ (reference sequence). The CDR3 nucleotides read TGTGCCAGCAGCTTAGGGCTCTACGAGCAGTACTTC. Translated: CASSLGLYEQYF.

The chain recombines TRBV10-3 with TRBJ2-7, with D unclear. V gave up 4 bases and J gave up 1 base, with 14 bases separating them. Germline CDR1 and CDR2: ENHRY and SYGVKD. The CDR3 runs 15 residues. The CDR3 here is CAISGQPVGSYEQYF. The CDR3 DNA reads TGTGCCATCAGTGGACAACCCGTCGGTTCCTACGAGCAGTACTTC.

The CDR3 DNA is TGTGCCAGCAGTCCTCGGGACAGGGGACCGAACACTGAAGCTTTCTTT. It codes for CASSPRDRGPNTEAFF. The rearrangement joins TRBV27 to TRBJ1-1, with 10 bases identical to TRBD1. V shed 5 bases and J 1 base; nucleotides not matched to a gene: 7. Germline V gene data show CDR1 as MNHEY and CDR2 as SMNVEV (reference sequence). There are 16 residues in the CDR3.

The V gene is TRBV6-5, the J gene TRBJ1-2; TRBD1 might be the D (6 bases). Trimming removed 6 bases from V and 3 bases from J, with 17 bases in between. CDR3 length equals 15 residues. The germline gives CDR1 MNHEY, CDR2 SVGAGI. The CDR3 DNA is TGTGCCAGCAGCGAGCAGGGGAGGGAGGACTATGGCTACACCTTC. Its protein is CASSEQGREDYGYTF.

The chain carries TRBV6-5 and TRBJ1-1; 8 bases are shared with TRBD1. V shed 10 bases and J 4 bases; nucleotides not matched to a gene: 5. Germline V CDR1 and CDR2: MNHEY, SVGAGI. This CDR3 is 12 amino acids long. The CDR3, as DNA: TGTGCCACTCAGGGGGCCGCCACTGAAGCTTTCTTT. It codes for CATQGAATEAFF.

This rearrangement joins TRBV11-3 to TRBJ2-3; TRBD2 matches at 7 bases. The CDR3 totals 12 residues. Trimming removed 5 bases from V and 11 bases from J; junction bases left unmatched: 7. Germline V CDR1 and CDR2: SGHNT, YENEEA. The CDR3 bases are TGTGCCAGCAGCGGCCCGGGAGGCCTGCAGTATTTT. As protein: CASSGPGGLQYF.

This chain links TRBV19 with TRBJ1-4, with unresolved D. Germline lookup yields CDR1 LNHDA and CDR2 SQIVND (reference sequence). Deletions cut 6 bases from V and 7 bases from J, with 18 bases between. This CDR3 is built from 15 residues. The CDR3 region is CASSEAGKGSEKLFF. The CDR3 region has the DNA TGTGCCAGTAGCGAGGCTGGGAAAGGGAGTGAAAAACTGTTTTTT.

The chain employs TRBV5-1 and TRBJ2-2, with a possible D match to TRBD1 (5 bases). Germline V gene sequence: CDR1 SGHRS, CDR2 YFSETQ. The V end was cut by 4 bases, the J end by 0 bases, with 13 bases between. The CDR3 runs to 16 residues. The CDR3, as DNA: TGCGCCAGCAGCCTGGTCGTAGGGGCGAACACCGGGGAGCTGTTTTTT. It translates to CASSLVVGANTGELFF.

This clone occurred once. The V gene is TRBV19, the J gene TRBJ2-7; 11 bases agree with TRBD1. J lost 2 bases, V lost 7 bases, and 4 bases had no gene match. Germline-derived CDR1 and CDR2 are LNHDA and SQIVND (reference sequence). This CDR3 is 14 amino acids long. The CDR3 coding sequence is TGTGCCAGTACCCGGACAGGGGGCACCTACGAGCAGTACTTC. It is translated as CASTRTGGTYEQYF. Based on the CDR3 plus reference TRBV19 and TRBJ2-7, the full variable domain is DGGITQSPKYLFRKEGQNVTLSCEQNLNHDAMYWYRQDPGQGLRLIYYSQIVNDFQKGDIAEGYSVSREKKESFPLTVTSAQKNPTAFYLCASTRTGGTYEQYFGPGTRLTVT.

CDR3 sequence reads: CASSPTSGPDQETQYF. CDR3 DNA: TGTGCCAGCAGCCCCACTAGCGGGCCGGACCAAGAGACCCAGTACTTC. This rearrangement joins TRBV4-2 to TRBJ2-5, with 9 bases lining up with TRBD2. Germline CDR1 reads LGHNA; CDR2 reads YNFKEQ. With 4 bases clipped from V and 0 bases from J, the junction kept 6 bases outside the gene matches. This CDR3 has 16 amino acids.

This chain joins TRBV2 and TRBJ2-1, with 7 nucleotides matching TRBD2. CDR3 length equals 13 residues. Germline V gives CDR1 SNHLY, CDR2 FYNNEI. J gave up 6 bases and V 6 bases, and 5 bases lay outside the gene matches. CDR3 nucleotide sequence: TGTGCCAGCAGAGCTAGCGGATTCAATGAGCAGTTCTTC. It encodes CASRASGFNEQFF.

The chain joins TRBV6-5 to TRBJ2-3; TRBD1 matches 7 bases. V shed 10 bases and J 2 bases; nucleotides not matched to a gene: 6. This CDR3 contains 13 residues. Germline V gene sequence: CDR1 MNHEY, CDR2 SVGAGI. CDR3 sequence: CATGQALTDTQYF. CDR3 DNA: TGTGCCACCGGACAGGCTCTCACAGATACGCAGTATTTT.

The CDR3 reads CASTRLGEFQETQYF. The CDR3 nucleotides read TGTGCCAGCACCCGTTTAGGGGAATTCCAAGAGACCCAGTACTTC. The chain uses TRBV7-9 and TRBJ2-5; D might be TRBD1 (5 bases). This CDR3 is 15 amino acids long. V lost 7 bases and J 1 base, leaving 16 bases between the germline ends. CDR1 is SEHNR, CDR2 FQNEAQ, per germline (reference sequence).

This chain connects TRBV9 to TRBJ2-5, with 9 bases that match TRBD2. Trimming removed 4 bases from V and 5 bases from J; junction bases left unmatched: 6. Germline-derived CDR1 and CDR2 are SGDLS and YYNGEE. CDR3 size: 14 residues. In DNA, the CDR3 is TGTGCCAGCAGCCCCGGCGGGGGGGCGGAGACCCAGTACTTC. This encodes CASSPGGGAETQYF.

The chain recombines TRBV28 with TRBJ1-2, with 9 nucleotides matching TRBD1. CDR1 is MDHEN and CDR2 is SYDVKM in the germline V gene. The V gene end was trimmed by 6 bases and the J gene end by 8 bases; junction bases not matched to a gene: 13. The CDR3 has 15 residues. The CDR3, as DNA: TGTGCCAGCAGGACACCAAAACAGGGGGCGAGCGGCTACACCTTC. The encoded protein is CASRTPKQGASGYTF.

The gene calls are TRBV5-8 and TRBJ2-5; D is ambiguous. Trimming left V 4 bases short and J 5 bases short, with 18 bases between. This CDR3 comprises 15 residues. In germline, CDR1 is SGHTS, CDR2 YDEGEE. CDR3 protein: CASSPRTQLGETQYF. For the CDR3, the DNA is TGTGCCAGCAGCCCCCGGACGCAATTGGGGGAGACCCAGTACTTC.